Listed here are 8 T cell receptor beta chains from one sample, sequenced in a study of tumor and adjacent non-tumor tissue in lung cancer. The template was RNA from unsorted bulk tissue. The library came from three nested PCR rounds adapted from ARM-PCR protocols. TCRdb itself ran the multiplex PCR reads through MiXCR, one entry per CDR3 protein. The table has around 70,000 distinct CDR3 sequences, roughly 60% seen once. Sequenced sample: lung tumor tissue. These TCRs come from a man in his fifties or sixties with non-small cell lung cancer.

The chain links TRBV12-3 or TRBV12-4 to TRBJ2-7; D could derive from TRBD1 or TRBD2 (5 bases each). The CDR3 sequence is 11 residues long. V lost 6 bases to trimming and J lost 6 bases, with 9 bases between them. The CDR3 DNA sequence: TGTGCCAGCAGGTACGGGACCGAGCAGTACTTC. Translated: CASRYGTEQYF.

The chain combines TRBV20-1 with TRBJ1-2; the D is unclear. Per germline, CDR1 DFQATT and CDR2 SNEGSKA (reference sequence). The CDR3 is made up of 13 amino acids. Trimming pared 6 bases from V and 8 bases from J, leaving 19 bases between. The CDR3 loop is CSALPDIVGGYTF. The DNA of the CDR3 is TGCAGTGCCCTCCCTGACATAGTGGGAGGCTACACCTTC.

Concerning this clonotype: A much larger clone lies one base from this, so it may be a read error. The chain couples TRBV12-3 or TRBV12-4 to TRBJ2-5; D is tentatively TRBD1 or TRBD2 (5 bases each). The CDR3 consists of 16 residues. CDR3 DNA sequence: TGTGTCAGCAGTAACCCTGGGGGAGCGGACCAAGAGACCCAGTACTTC. This codes for CVSSNPGGADQETQYF.

In regard to this clonotype: A junction end diverges from the germline sequence, so it may reflect a read error. The chain has TRBV20-1 and TRBJ2-7; possibly TRBD1 for D (6 bases). The CDR3 is 15 residues long. CDR1 DFQATT and CDR2 SNEGSKA come from the germline V gene (reference sequence). The DNA for the CDR3 is TGCAGTGCTAGAGAGGGAAGGGGGTCCGACTACGAACAGTACTTC. It is translated as CSAREGRGSDYEQYF.

V gene TRBV28 combines with J gene TRBJ2-1; 7 bases agree with TRBD1. The CDR3 sequence is 15 residues long. CDR1 is MDHEN and CDR2 is SYDVKM in the germline V gene. With 7 bases clipped from V and 5 bases from J, the junction kept 11 bases outside the gene matches. CDR3 sequence reads: CASILPGGQDNEQFF. CDR3 DNA sequence: TGTGCCAGCATTCTCCCCGGCGGACAGGACAATGAGCAGTTCTTC.

This clonotype was observed many times. The chain recombines TRBV6-6 with TRBJ1-1; 7 bases line up with TRBD1. V lost 3 bases and J lost 1; bases outside the gene matches: 2. The CDR3 runs to 14 residues. The V gene's germline CDR1 is MNHNY and CDR2 SVGAGI (reference sequence). CDR3 region: CASSYGTENTEAFF. The CDR3, as DNA: TGTGCCAGCAGTTATGGGACAGAGAACACTGAAGCTTTCTTT.

This clonotype was seen once. This clone may be a read error of a much larger clone one base away. The rearrangement uses TRBV6-6 and TRBJ2-3; no clear D gene. In germline, CDR1 is MNHNY, CDR2 SVGAGI (reference sequence). V was cut by 8 bases and J by 4 bases, with 7 bases left in between. The CDR3 length is 11 residues. The CDR3 nucleotides are TGTGCCAGCCTCTGGGCAGATACGCAGTATTTT. Amino acids: CASLWADTQYF.

Notes on this clonotype: This is likely a read error, given that the CDR3 carries no conserved phenylalanine or tryptophan at its end. This chain joins TRBV11-2 and TRBJ2-7; 7 positions match TRBD2. CDR3 length: 15 amino acids. CDR1 is SGHAT, CDR2 FQNNGV, per germline. The CDR3 DNA follows: TGTGCAAGCAGCTTAGAGCGGGGAGGGACCTACGAGCAGTACTTA. Protein product: CASSLERGGTYEQYL.